This T cell receptor (beta chain) was recorded in a study of beta chain features in type 1 diabetes. In the study overall: The patient and healthy donor groups were comparable for age, gender and cell yields. Notes on the study in general: A moderate, significant TCRB CDR3 shortening appeared in type 1 diabetes across four CD4+ subsets.

What was sequenced were expressed TCRB transcripts, since all of the isolated RNA had been reverse transcribed. An average of approximately 4 million reads was obtained for naive, central memory and regulatory T cell samples. Some clones are missing from TCRdb's copy, which holds only in-frame ones; the method was immunoSEQ multiplex PCR. This table has 600,000 or so clones, roughly 12% appearing once. Purity (above 95%) was reached by all sorted populations. The ends were cut back, 6 bases at V and 2 bases at J, with 8 bases in the middle. The germline CDR1 and CDR2 sequences are MNHNY and SVGAGI (reference sequence). The CDR3 is made up of 12 amino acids. As for this clone: No antigen is known for it.

Input material: naive CD4+ T cells from blood. This sequence originates from a man aged 30 to 45 with type 1 diabetes. This sequence joins TRBV6-6 and TRBJ2-7; D is undetermined. In DNA, the CDR3 is TGTGCCAGCAGGACCAGAGCCTACGAGCAGTACTTC. It yields the protein CASRTRAYEQYF.